A single T cell receptor (beta chain) is shown here with its context. The antigen is unknown. Sequenced by immunoSEQ multiplex PCR; TCRdb stores in-frame clones only, minus some. This table holds some 150,000 clones, approximately 90% found once. The CDR3 extends over 15 amino acids. J was trimmed by 0 bases and V by 6 bases; bases with no gene match: 5. Germline assignment: CDR1 MNHNY and CDR2 SVGAGI (reference sequence). This record belongs to a study of T cell responses to AZD1222 COVID-19 vaccine. Findings and caveats of the study: Seropositive AZD1222 recipients at baseline numbered only five to seven.

The input for sequencing was peripheral blood, taken after recovery from COVID-19. The clonotype comes from an adult who had recovered from COVID-19. V gene TRBV6-6 combines with J gene TRBJ1-3; 7 positions agree with TRBD1. CDR3 in amino acids: CASSPQGVSGNTIYF. The CDR3 nucleotides are TGTGCCAGCAGCCCTCAGGGGGTCTCTGGAAACACCATATATTTT.